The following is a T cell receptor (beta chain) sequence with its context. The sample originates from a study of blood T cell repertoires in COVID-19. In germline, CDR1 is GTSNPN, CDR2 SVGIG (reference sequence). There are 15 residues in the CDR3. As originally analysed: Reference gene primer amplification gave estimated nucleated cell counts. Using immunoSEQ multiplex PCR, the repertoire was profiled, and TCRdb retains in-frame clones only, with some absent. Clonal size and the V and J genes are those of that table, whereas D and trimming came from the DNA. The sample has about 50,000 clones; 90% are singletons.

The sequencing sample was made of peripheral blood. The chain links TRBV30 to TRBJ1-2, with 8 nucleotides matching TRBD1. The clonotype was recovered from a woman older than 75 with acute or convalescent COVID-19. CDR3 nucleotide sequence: TGTGCTGCGCACCCCCTGGACAGGGCGAACTATGGCTACACCTTC. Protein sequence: CAAHPLDRANYGYTF.